Following are 32 T cell receptor beta chains from one sample sequenced in a study of Graves' ophthalmopathy and Graves' hyperthyroidism. RNA transcripts were the source from which TCR beta CDR3 regions were amplified. HTBI primers primed a first-round RT-PCR, and a second-round multiplex PCR followed. A single record per CDR3 protein comes from TCRdb applying MiXCR to the multiplex PCR reads. The table lists hundreds of thousands of distinct CDR3 sequences, about 20% of them singletons. The sequenced sample was peripheral blood. The receptors here all came from a woman between 18 and 29 years old with stable Graves' hyperthyroidism. Some clones in this sample may be carry-over from other donors' samples.

This sequence joins TRBV6-1 and TRBJ2-7; TRBD1 aligns across 9 bases. V was clipped by 5 bases and J by 3 bases; unmatched bases: 5. The V gene's germline CDR1 is MNHNS and CDR2 SASEGT. CDR3 length: 14 amino acids. The CDR3 spells CASSPGTGYYEQYF. The DNA for the CDR3 is TGTGCCAGCAGTCCCGGGACAGGGTACTACGAGCAGTACTTC.

The rearrangement uses TRBV7-9 and TRBJ1-2, with D unresolved. V dropped 1 base and J dropped 8 bases, with 11 bases sitting between them. Germline assignment: CDR1 SEHNR and CDR2 FQNEAQ (reference sequence). The length of the CDR3 is 13 residues. CDR3 sequence: CASSLDSAVGYTF. The CDR3 DNA is TGTGCCAGCAGCTTAGACAGCGCAGTGGGCTACACCTTC.

This clonotype has a handful of counts. This may arise from a read error, as a much more abundant clone is one base away. This chain links TRBV6-1 with TRBJ1-6; the D is unclear. This CDR3 region has 15 residues. CDR1 is MNHNS, CDR2 SASEGT, per germline. Here the CDR3 reads CASSRAGSYNSHLHF. CDR3 DNA: TGTGCCAGCAGTCGGGCCGGCTCCTATAATTCACACCTCCACTTT.

The chain employs TRBV6-5 and TRBJ1-2; D perhaps matches TRBD1 (5 bases). V was trimmed by 2 bases and J by 0 bases, leaving 10 bases between them. This CDR3 is built from 15 residues. Germline V lookup: CDR1 MNHEY, CDR2 SVGAGI. The DNA for the CDR3 is TGTGCCAGCAGTTACCGGGACGCCCCTAACTATGGCTACACCTTC. Encoded protein: CASSYRDAPNYGYTF.

This clonotype was recorded at least ten times. The rearrangement links TRBV27 to TRBJ1-5; TRBD1 aligns across 8 bases. The CDR3 length is 20 residues. The V gene's germline CDR1 is MNHEY and CDR2 SMNVEV (reference sequence). V was clipped by 4 bases and J by 3 bases; unmatched bases: 20. As DNA, the CDR3 is TGTGCCAGCAGTTGGCCGGATCAGGGGGCGCGACGAGATACCAATCAGCCCCAGCATTTT. Its protein product is CASSWPDQGARRDTNQPQHF.

This clonotype was counted ten times or more. It may be a read error: a sequence one base away is much more abundant. The genes are TRBV6-1 and TRBJ1-1, with D perhaps matching TRBD1 (6 bases). The CDR3 is 14 residues long. Looked up from germline, CDR1 is MNHNS and CDR2 is SASEGT. The CDR3 spells CASSPSRDNTEASF. CDR3 sequence (DNA): TGTGCCAGCAGCCCGTCCCGGGACAACACTGAAGCTTCCTTT.

This clonotype turned up a few times. The V and J genes are TRBV5-1 and TRBJ2-2; 9 bases match TRBD2. V dropped 3 bases and J dropped 7; count of bases not matched to a gene: 7. Germline V gene sequence: CDR1 SGHRS, CDR2 YFSETQ. The CDR3 totals 15 residues. The CDR3 spells CASSSIAGVDGELFF. The DNA for the CDR3 is TGCGCCAGCAGCTCCATAGCGGGGGTGGACGGGGAGCTGTTTTTT.

In its sample, this clonotype was seen many times. The CDR3 nucleotides are TGCAGTGGTTTTGGTCGGGGACACCGACATGGCTACACCTTC. Its translation is CSGFGRGHRHGYTF. This chain uses TRBV20-1 with TRBJ1-2; D perhaps matches TRBD1 (6 bases). The CDR3 loop spans 14 amino acids. In germline, CDR1 is DFQATT, CDR2 SNEGSKA (reference sequence). V was pared by 7 bases and J by 6 bases, with 21 bases between.

Ten or more counts support this clonotype. Its ends do not fully match the called genes, so a read error is possible. V usage is TRBV6-2 or TRBV6-3 and J usage is TRBJ1-2; 7 bases are a match to TRBD1. The CDR3 covers 15 residues. The germline V gene encodes CDR1 MNHEY and CDR2 SVGEGT. This chain's CDR3 is CASSLGGRGSYGYTF. CDR3 in DNA: TGTGCCAGCAGCCTCGGGGGCAGGGGGAGCTATGGCTACACTTTC.

This clonotype was detected many times. The chain joins TRBV6-2 or TRBV6-3 to TRBJ2-7; D may match TRBD1 or TRBD2 (6 bases each). V was cut by 9 bases and J by 0 bases, with 15 bases left in between. The CDR3 totals 14 residues. Germline loops: CDR1 MNHEY, CDR2 SVGEGT. The CDR3 nucleotides are TGTGCCAGTCAGAGGAGGGACAACTCCTACGAGCAGTACTTC. This sequence encodes CASQRRDNSYEQYF.

Many counts were recorded for this clonotype. The V gene is TRBV20-1, the J gene TRBJ2-7; the D is unclear. The germline CDR1 and CDR2 sequences are DFQATT and SNEGSKA (reference sequence). This CDR3 contains 14 residues. With 3 bases removed from V and 0 bases from J, the gap between germline ends came to 12 bases. CDR3 sequence (DNA): TGCAGTGCTAGGGGCGACCGAAGCTCCTACGAGCAGTACTTC. Amino acid sequence: CSARGDRSSYEQYF.

This clonotype was recorded at least ten times. The chain joins TRBV11-2 to TRBJ2-4; 10 bases are shared with TRBD1. Germline trimming cut 5 bases from V and 0 bases from J; bases unmatched to any gene: 13. CDR3 size: 19 residues. Germline V gene sequence: CDR1 SGHAT, CDR2 FQNNGV. DNA for the CDR3: TGTGCCAGCAGCCGAAGGGGGGGACAGGGGAACCTAGCCAAAAACATTCAGTACTTC. Its protein product is CASSRRGGQGNLAKNIQYF.

This clonotype showed up many times. This chain joins TRBV6-1 and TRBJ2-2, with D perhaps matching TRBD2 (6 bases). The CDR3 has 14 amino acids. Trimming took 2 bases from V and 5 from J, leaving 9 bases between them. Germline CDR1 reads MNHNS; CDR2 reads SASEGT. The CDR3 is CASSEQAGTGELFF. CDR3 in DNA: TGTGCCAGCAGTGAACAGGCGGGGACCGGGGAGCTGTTTTTT.

This clonotype was found many times. The chain has TRBV12-3 or TRBV12-4 and TRBJ1-5; 8 bases map to TRBD1. The CDR3 contains 15 residues. The ends lost 5 bases at V and 1 base at J; junction bases unmatched: 4. CDR3 protein: CASSPTGASNQPQHF. The CDR3 region has the DNA TGTGCCAGCAGTCCGACAGGGGCGAGCAATCAGCCCCAGCATTTT.

The chain combines TRBV11-2 with TRBJ2-2; 8 bases line up with TRBD1. The CDR3 extends over 16 amino acids. The junction had 6 bases not matched to a gene; V was cut back by 0 bases and J by 6 bases. Germline CDR1 SGHAT, CDR2 FQNNGV. DNA of the CDR3: TGTGCCAGCAGCTTAGACGACAGGGGCCGGGCCGGGGAGCTGTTTTTT. Its protein product is CASSLDDRGRAGELFF. The whole variable domain, filled in from reference TRBV11-2 and TRBJ2-2, reads EAGVAQSPRYKIIEKRQSVAFWCNPISGHATLYWYQQILGQGPKLLIQFQNNGVVDDSQLPKDRFSAERLKGVDSTLKIQPAKLEDSAVYLCASSLDDRGRAGELFFGEGSRLTVL.

This clonotype was seen many times. The chain joins TRBV7-3 to TRBJ2-5; D not certain. With 5 bases removed from V and 2 bases from J, the gap between germline ends came to 12 bases. The CDR3 length is 14 residues. Germline-derived CDR1 and CDR2 are SGHTA and FQGTGA. Here the CDR3 DNA reads TGTGCCAGCAGCCCGGCCGGCCCTCAAGAGACCCAGTACTTC. Translated, it gives CASSPAGPQETQYF.

The chain recombines TRBV7-2 with TRBJ1-5; 11 positions match TRBD1. Germline loops: CDR1 SGHTA, CDR2 FQGNSA. CDR3 length equals 15 residues. With V trimmed by 1 base and J by 10 bases, 6 bases remained unmatched. CDR3: CASSLGTGQGVPQHF. Written as DNA, the CDR3 is TGTGCCAGCAGCTTAGGAACGGGACAGGGGGTCCCCCAGCATTTT.

The chain is built from TRBV28 and TRBJ2-7, with 8 nucleotides matching TRBD2. CDR1 MDHEN and CDR2 SYDVKM come from the germline V gene. There are 16 residues in the CDR3. V dropped 6 bases and J dropped 0; count of bases not matched to a gene: 10. CDR3 sequence reads: CASSLLSGAPSYEQYF. Written as DNA, the CDR3 is TGTGCCAGCAGCCTCCTTAGCGGGGCCCCCTCCTACGAGCAGTACTTC.

Remarks on this clonotype: A single base separates this from a much larger clone, so it may be a read error. This chain uses TRBV19 with TRBJ1-5; D is ambiguous. Trimming shortened V by 3 bases and J by 15 bases, and 12 bases separated the two germline ends. This CDR3 is 11 amino acids long. Germline loops: CDR1 LNHDA, CDR2 SQIVND (reference sequence). The CDR3 DNA is TGTGCCAGTAGTATGTTTATGACCCTGCATTTT. Its translation is CASSMFMTLHF.

This clonotype was recorded at least ten times. The chain couples TRBV6-2 or TRBV6-3 to TRBJ1-5; 9 positions agree with TRBD1. This CDR3 has 15 residues. The V gene's germline CDR1 is MNHEY and CDR2 SVGEGT. The trim removed 2 bases at V and 6 bases at J, leaving 5 bases unmatched. CDR3 nucleotide sequence: TGTGCCAGCAGTTACGCGGGACAGGGCAGTCAGCCCCAGCATTTT. This codes for CASSYAGQGSQPQHF.

This clonotype occurred many times. The V call is TRBV6-2 or TRBV6-3, the J call TRBJ1-5; D possibly corresponds to TRBD1 (6 bases). Trimming cost V 2 bases and J 3 bases, with 8 bases left between them. This CDR3 is 14 amino acids long. CDR1 MNHEY and CDR2 SVGEGT come from the germline V gene. The CDR3 spells CASSYNRVNQPQHF. CDR3 sequence (DNA): TGTGCCAGCAGTTACAACAGGGTCAATCAGCCCCAGCATTTT.

This clonotype has just a few counts. The chain is built from TRBV3-1 and TRBJ2-5; the match to TRBD2 covers 8 bases. The CDR3 extends over 14 amino acids. Germline V lookup: CDR1 LGHDT, CDR2 YNNKEL (reference sequence). V shed 10 bases, J shed 1 base, and the junction held 8 bases outside the gene matches. Here the CDR3 reads CATLQRGTQETQYF. The CDR3 DNA is TGTGCCACCCTACAGCGGGGGACCCAAGAGACCCAGTACTTC.

This clonotype was detected ten times or more. This rearrangement joins TRBV4-1 to TRBJ2-2, with TRBD2 identical over 7 bases. Germline CDR1 and CDR2: MGHRA and YSYEKL. The length of the CDR3 is 14 residues. The V gene end was trimmed by 1 base and the J gene end by 7 bases; junction bases not matched to a gene: 3. CDR3 bases: TGCGCCAGCAGCCAAGTTGCGGGGGTCGGGGAGCTGTTTTTT. This codes for CASSQVAGVGELFF.

This chain links TRBV2 with TRBJ1-2; TRBD1 matches 8 bases. Germline V gives CDR1 SNHLY, CDR2 FYNNEI. The CDR3 runs to 15 residues. J was trimmed by 0 bases and V by 10 bases; bases with no gene match: 10. The DNA for the CDR3 is TGTGCCACCCGGGACAGGCCTAAGGCTAACTATGGCTACACCTTC. This sequence encodes CATRDRPKANYGYTF.

This clonotype was recorded at least ten times. The chain combines TRBV6-5 with TRBJ1-2; D gene ambiguous. CDR3 size: 14 residues. Trimming left V 9 bases short and J 4 bases short, with 18 bases between. Germline V gene lookup returns CDR1 MNHEY and CDR2 SVGAGI. CDR3: CASKLGVGVYGYTF. As DNA, the CDR3 is TGTGCCAGTAAACTTGGGGTTGGGGTCTATGGCTACACCTTC.

The chain combines TRBV29-1 with TRBJ1-1; weak D call: TRBD1 (5 bases). Germline values: CDR1 SQVTM, CDR2 ANQGSEA. CDR3 length: 13 residues. The V end lost 4 bases, the J end lost 0 bases, and 9 bases lay between the germline ends. The CDR3 DNA sequence: TGCAGCGTTGCAGGGTTCATGAACACTGAAGCTTTCTTT. It codes for CSVAGFMNTEAFF.

The chain couples TRBV7-6 to TRBJ2-2; weak D call: TRBD2 (6 bases). The CDR3 totals 15 residues. V was clipped by 0 bases and J by 4 bases, with 9 bases between them. CDR1 is SGHVS and CDR2 is FNYEAQ in the germline V gene. CDR3 loop: CASSLATSPTGELFF. CDR3 nucleotide sequence: TGTGCCAGCAGCTTAGCCACTAGCCCCACCGGGGAGCTGTTTTTT.

The CDR3 loop is CASSPSTGPLGETQYF. The CDR3 DNA reads TGTGCCAGCTCCCCCTCGACAGGGCCCCTTGGGGAGACCCAGTACTTC. The chain uses TRBV18 and TRBJ2-5; TRBD1 aligns across 7 bases. V lost 6 bases and J lost 5; bases outside the gene matches: 15. The length of the CDR3 is 16 residues. Germline CDR1 is KGHSH and CDR2 is LQKENI.

The chain combines TRBV7-6 with TRBJ2-5, with D perhaps TRBD2 (6 bases). CDR3 length: 13 amino acids. V lost 0 bases to trimming and J lost 10 bases, with 12 bases between them. Germline V lookup: CDR1 SGHVS, CDR2 FNYEAQ. As DNA, the CDR3 is TGTGCCAGCAGCTTAGCGCGGTCGGGGGACCAGTACTTC. Translated: CASSLARSGDQYF. Together with reference TRBV7-6 and TRBJ2-5, the CDR3 gives the full variable domain: GAGVSQSPRYKVTKRGQDVALRCDPISGHVSLYWYRQALGQGPEFLTYFNYEAQQDKSGLPNDRFSAERPEGSISTLTIQRTEQRDSAMYRCASSLARSGDQYFGPGTRLLVL.

The chain has TRBV28 and TRBJ2-7; the D is unclear. V dropped 2 bases and J dropped 5 bases, with 16 bases sitting between them. Germline loops: CDR1 MDHEN, CDR2 SYDVKM. This CDR3 is built from 15 residues. The CDR3 DNA reads TGTGCCAGCAGTTTAGGCGAAGGAATTTCCGACGAGCAGTACTTC. Amino acid sequence: CASSLGEGISDEQYF.

This clonotype was detected many times. The chain recombines TRBV20-1 with TRBJ1-2; D unresolved. This CDR3 region has 15 residues. From germline, CDR1 is DFQATT and CDR2 SNEGSKA (reference sequence). Between the trimmed V and J ends, which lost 5 bases and 1 base, there was a span of 17 bases. CDR3 nucleotide sequence: TGCAGTGCTGGGGTGGACGGACTTCTTAACTATGGCTACACCTTC. Amino acid sequence: CSAGVDGLLNYGYTF.

This chain links TRBV6-5 with TRBJ1-5; D might be TRBD1 (5 bases). The CDR3 has 15 amino acids. Germline V gives CDR1 MNHEY, CDR2 SVGAGI. Between the trimmed V and J ends, which lost 4 bases and 3 bases, there was a span of 13 bases. CDR3 coding DNA: TGTGCCAGCAGTTTACCGACAGTAGTCAATCAGCCCCAGCATTTT. Amino acid sequence: CASSLPTVVNQPQHF.